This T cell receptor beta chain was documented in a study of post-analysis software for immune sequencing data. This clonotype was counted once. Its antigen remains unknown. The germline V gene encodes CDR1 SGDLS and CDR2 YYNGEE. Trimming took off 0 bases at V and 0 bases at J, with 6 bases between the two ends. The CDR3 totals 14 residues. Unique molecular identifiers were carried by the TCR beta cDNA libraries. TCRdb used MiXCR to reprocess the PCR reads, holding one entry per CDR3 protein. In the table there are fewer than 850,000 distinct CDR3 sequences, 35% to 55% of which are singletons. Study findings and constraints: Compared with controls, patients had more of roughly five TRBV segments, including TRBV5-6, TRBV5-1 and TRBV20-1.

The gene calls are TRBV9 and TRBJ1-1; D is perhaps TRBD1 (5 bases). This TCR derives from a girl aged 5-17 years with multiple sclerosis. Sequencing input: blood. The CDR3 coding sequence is TGTGCCAGCAGCGTAGGAGGGGTGAACACTGAAGCTTTCTTT. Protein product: CASSVGGVNTEAFF.